The rows below give T cell receptor beta chains drawn from one sample of a study. MiXCR, applied by TCRdb to the 5' RACE reads, yields one record per CDR3 protein. The sample has 62,000 or so distinct CDR3 sequences, about 20% seen once. Specimen: memory CD4+ T cells sorted from a lymph node. All receptors derive from a female donor with breast cancer. Both conserved end residues are part of each CDR3. Fields, in order: clone size, J gene, V gene, D gene, CDR3 length, CDR3 protein, CDR3 DNA. D genes are given only for firm matches. The listing skips clone size in some rows; elsewhere it reads once, few, many or a size class.

clone size: .; J gene: TRBJ2-4; V gene: TRBV6-2/TRBV6-3; D gene: TRBD2; CDR3 length: 16; CDR3 protein: CASSFHTGTSSNIQYF; CDR3 DNA: TGTGCCAGCAGTTTCCACACCGGGACTAGCAGCAACATTCAGTACTTC
clone size: .; J gene: TRBJ1-1; V gene: TRBV6-2/TRBV6-3; D gene: .; CDR3 length: 18; CDR3 protein: CASRRRPSEGQKNTEAFF; CDR3 DNA: TGTGCCAGCAGACGACGCCCAAGTGAAGGCCAAAAGAACACTGAAGCTTTCTTT
clone size: .; J gene: TRBJ2-2; V gene: TRBV24-1; D gene: .; CDR3 length: 15; CDR3 protein: CATSDSVTNTGELFF; CDR3 DNA: TGTGCCACCAGTGATTCGGTCACAAACACCGGGGAGCTGTTTTTT
clone size: .; J gene: TRBJ2-7; V gene: TRBV15; D gene: .; CDR3 length: 14; CDR3 protein: CATSRDWYSYEQYF; CDR3 DNA: TGTGCCACCAGCAGAGATTGGTACTCCTACGAGCAGTACTTC
clone size: few; J gene: TRBJ1-5; V gene: TRBV4-1; D gene: .; CDR3 length: 13; CDR3 protein: CASSQALGQPQHF; CDR3 DNA: TGCGCCAGCAGCCAAGCTCTAGGGCAGCCCCAGCATTTT
clone size: few; J gene: TRBJ1-1; V gene: TRBV15; D gene: .; CDR3 length: 14; CDR3 protein: CATSRRQGMTEAFF; CDR3 DNA: TGTGCCACCTCCCGTAGGCAGGGGATGACTGAAGCTTTCTTT
clone size: many; J gene: TRBJ2-4; V gene: TRBV7-3; D gene: .; CDR3 length: 13; CDR3 protein: CASSPGTGDIQYF; CDR3 DNA: TGTGCCAGCAGCCCCGGGACGGGGGACATTCAGTACTTC
clone size: few; J gene: TRBJ2-3; V gene: TRBV12-3/TRBV12-4; D gene: .; CDR3 length: 15; CDR3 protein: CASSLGQKSTDTQYF; CDR3 DNA: TGTGCCAGCAGTCTCGGACAGAAAAGCACAGATACGCAGTATTTT
clone size: .; J gene: TRBJ2-5; V gene: TRBV7-6; D gene: .; CDR3 length: 15; CDR3 protein: CASSLKAEVVETQYF; CDR3 DNA: TGTGCCAGCAGCTTAAAAGCAGAAGTAGTGGAGACCCAGTACTTC
clone size: few; J gene: TRBJ2-1; V gene: TRBV20-1; D gene: TRBD1; CDR3 length: 14; CDR3 protein: CSARPGQAYNEQFF; CDR3 DNA: TGCAGTGCTAGACCTGGACAGGCCTACAATGAGCAGTTCTTC
clone size: few; J gene: TRBJ2-7; V gene: TRBV5-1; D gene: .; CDR3 length: 14; CDR3 protein: CASSLAVGSYEQYF; CDR3 DNA: TGCGCCAGCAGCTTGGCCGTGGGCAGCTACGAGCAGTACTTC
clone size: medium-sized; J gene: TRBJ2-5; V gene: TRBV28; D gene: .; CDR3 length: 10; CDR3 protein: CASSGETQYF; CDR3 DNA: TGTGCCAGCAGCGGGGAGACCCAGTACTTC
clone size: .; J gene: TRBJ2-2; V gene: TRBV11-2; D gene: TRBD2; CDR3 length: 18; CDR3 protein: CASSLVGLAGGLAGELFF; CDR3 DNA: TGTGCCAGCAGCTTAGTGGGACTAGCGGGAGGCCTCGCCGGGGAGCTGTTTTTT
clone size: many; J gene: TRBJ1-1; V gene: TRBV5-5; D gene: .; CDR3 length: 16; CDR3 protein: CASSWELRGRLTEAFF; CDR3 DNA: TGTGCCAGCAGCTGGGAACTCCGGGGGCGACTCACTGAAGCTTTCTTT
clone size: few; J gene: TRBJ2-4; V gene: TRBV5-4; D gene: .; CDR3 length: 18; CDR3 protein: CASSPPPRQGIAKNIQYF; CDR3 DNA: TGTGCCAGCAGTCCTCCCCCCCGGCAGGGGATAGCCAAAAACATTCAGTACTTC
clone size: .; J gene: TRBJ1-3; V gene: TRBV6-5; D gene: .; CDR3 length: 15; CDR3 protein: CASSLGRSSGNTIYF; CDR3 DNA: TGTGCCAGCAGCCTTGGACGGTCCTCTGGAAACACCATATATTTT
clone size: few; J gene: TRBJ1-2; V gene: TRBV5-1; D gene: .; CDR3 length: 13; CDR3 protein: CASSLDRADGYTF; CDR3 DNA: TGCGCCAGCAGCTTGGACAGGGCCGATGGCTACACCTTC
clone size: .; J gene: TRBJ2-7; V gene: TRBV7-2; D gene: .; CDR3 length: 13; CDR3 protein: CASSRDPGYEQYF; CDR3 DNA: TGTGCCAGCAGCCGAGACCCGGGCTACGAGCAGTACTTC
clone size: once; J gene: TRBJ2-5; V gene: TRBV3-1; D gene: TRBD2; CDR3 length: 15; CDR3 protein: CASSQAPGLARAQYF; CDR3 DNA: TGTGCCAGCAGCCAAGCTCCGGGACTAGCGAGGGCCCAGTACTTC
clone size: few; J gene: TRBJ2-7; V gene: TRBV20-1; D gene: .; CDR3 length: 14; CDR3 protein: CSAREDGSSYEQYF; CDR3 DNA: TGCAGTGCTAGAGAGGACGGGAGCTCCTACGAGCAGTACTTC
clone size: .; J gene: TRBJ2-5; V gene: TRBV3-1; D gene: .; CDR3 length: 14; CDR3 protein: CASSQYLAAETQYF; CDR3 DNA: TGTGCCAGCAGCCAATACTTAGCCGCAGAGACCCAGTACTTC
clone size: .; J gene: TRBJ1-4; V gene: TRBV5-1; D gene: .; CDR3 length: 16; CDR3 protein: CASSLIGEGRGGKLFF; CDR3 DNA: TGCGCCAGCAGCTTGATCGGCGAGGGGCGAGGTGGAAAACTGTTTTTT
clone size: .; J gene: TRBJ1-2; V gene: TRBV7-2; D gene: TRBD1; CDR3 length: 13; CDR3 protein: CASSLGTDYGYTF; CDR3 DNA: TGTGCCAGCAGCTTGGGGACAGACTATGGCTACACCTTC
clone size: few; J gene: TRBJ2-7; V gene: TRBV6-1; D gene: .; CDR3 length: 14; CDR3 protein: CASIWGRSSYEQYF; CDR3 DNA: TGTGCCAGCATTTGGGGCCGCAGCTCCTACGAGCAGTACTTC
clone size: few; J gene: TRBJ2-2; V gene: TRBV7-2; D gene: .; CDR3 length: 15; CDR3 protein: CASSLGGRKPGELFF; CDR3 DNA: TGTGCCAGCAGCTTAGGTGGTCGGAAGCCCGGGGAGCTGTTTTTT
clone size: .; J gene: TRBJ2-5; V gene: TRBV5-1; D gene: .; CDR3 length: 15; CDR3 protein: CASSLGRTEGETQYF; CDR3 DNA: TGCGCCAGCAGCCTCGGACGAACGGAGGGGGAGACCCAGTACTTC
clone size: many; J gene: TRBJ1-1; V gene: TRBV20-1; D gene: TRBD1; CDR3 length: 16; CDR3 protein: CSASNGQGQGDTEAFF; CDR3 DNA: TGCAGTGCTAGTAACGGACAGGGACAGGGGGACACTGAAGCTTTCTTT
clone size: few; J gene: TRBJ2-7; V gene: TRBV6-2/TRBV6-3; D gene: .; CDR3 length: 18; CDR3 protein: CASSYLGRFGDPDYEQYF; CDR3 DNA: TGTGCCAGCAGTTACCTAGGGCGGTTCGGGGACCCGGACTACGAGCAGTACTTC